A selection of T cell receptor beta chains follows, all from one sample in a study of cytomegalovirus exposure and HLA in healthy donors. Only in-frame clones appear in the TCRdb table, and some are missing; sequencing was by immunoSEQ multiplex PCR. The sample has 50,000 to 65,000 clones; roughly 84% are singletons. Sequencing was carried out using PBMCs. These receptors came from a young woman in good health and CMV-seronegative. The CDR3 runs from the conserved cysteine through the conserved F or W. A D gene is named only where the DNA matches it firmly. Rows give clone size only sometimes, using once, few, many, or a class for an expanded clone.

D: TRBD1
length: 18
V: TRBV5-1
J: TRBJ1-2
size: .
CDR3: CASSAGWDRGLVYYGYTF
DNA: TGCGCCAGCAGCGCGGGGTGGGACAGGGGACTCGTCTACTATGGCTACACCTTC

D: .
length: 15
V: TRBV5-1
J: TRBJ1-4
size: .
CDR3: CASSLGSGAHEKLFF
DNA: TGCGCCAGCAGCTTGGGGTCAGGGGCACATGAAAAACTGTTTTTT

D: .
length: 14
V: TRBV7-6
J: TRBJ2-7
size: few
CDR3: CASSLEGLPYEQYF
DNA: TGTGCCAGCAGCTTAGAGGGGCTTCCCTACGAGCAGTACTTC

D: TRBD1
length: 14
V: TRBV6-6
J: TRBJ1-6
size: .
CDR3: CASRDRVVNSPLHF
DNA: TGTGCCAGCAGGGACAGGGTGGTTAATTCACCCCTCCACTTT

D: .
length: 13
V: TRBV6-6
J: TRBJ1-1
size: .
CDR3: CASRRQEGTEAFF
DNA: TGTGCCAGCCGAAGGCAGGAGGGGACTGAAGCTTTCTTT

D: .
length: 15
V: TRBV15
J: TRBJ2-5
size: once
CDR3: CATSRVRRDQETQYF
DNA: TGTGCCACCAGCAGAGTGCGGCGGGATCAAGAGACCCAGTACTTC

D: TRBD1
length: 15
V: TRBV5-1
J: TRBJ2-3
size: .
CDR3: CASSPRQGSADTQYF
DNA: TGCGCCAGCAGCCCAAGACAGGGTAGTGCAGATACGCAGTATTTT

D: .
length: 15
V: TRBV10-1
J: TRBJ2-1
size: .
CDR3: CASSDRGSSYNEQFF
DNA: TGCGCCAGCAGTGACCGGGGAAGCTCCTACAATGAGCAGTTCTTC

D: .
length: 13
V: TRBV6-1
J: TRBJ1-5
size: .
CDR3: CASRDTRNQPQHF
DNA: TGTGCCAGCAGGGACACGAGGAATCAGCCCCAGCATTTT

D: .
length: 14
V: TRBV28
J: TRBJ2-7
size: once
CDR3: CASSFSGAEYEQYF
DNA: TGTGCCAGCAGTTTTTCAGGGGCCGAATACGAGCAGTACTTC

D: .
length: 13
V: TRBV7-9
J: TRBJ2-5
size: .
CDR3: CASSPSVQETQYF
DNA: TGTGCCAGCAGTCCTAGCGTCCAAGAGACCCAGTACTTC